This is a list of T cell receptor beta chains from one sample in a study of CD8 T cells in ankylosing spondylitis. Each CDR3 protein is one row after TCRdb ran MiXCR on the 5' RACE reads. The data hold 350,000 or so distinct CDR3 sequences, with about 9.9% observed a single time. Source material: blood, either unsorted or a sorted T cell fraction (not recorded which). Receptors originate from a female donor with ankylosing spondylitis or in good health (not recorded which). Both conserved end residues are part of each CDR3. The D gene is left open where the match is weak. Only part of the rows carry a size: once, few, many, or a class if the clone is expanded.

>many|TRBJ2-5|NA|TRBV5-1
TGCGCCAGCAGCTTAGCAGGGGTCGGCGAGACCCAGTACTTC
CASSLAGVGETQYF
>many|TRBJ2-2|NA|TRBV19
TGTGCCAGTAAACCGACAACGAACACCGGGGAGCTGTTTTTT
CASKPTTNTGELFF
>few|TRBJ2-2|NA|TRBV11-2
TGTGCCAGCAGACGACCTCACGGGGAGCTGTTTTTT
CASRRPHGELFF
>few|TRBJ1-1|TRBD1|TRBV5-1
TGCGCCAGCAGGACCGGGACAGGGGGCATCGATGAAGCTTTCTTT
CASRTGTGGIDEAFF
>few|TRBJ2-4|TRBD1|TRBV3-1
TGTGCCAGCAGCCCAGCTGAGGGACAGGTGTACTTC
CASSPAEGQVYF
>many|TRBJ2-5|NA|TRBV3-1
TGTGCCAGCAGTCATCGGGAGACCCAGTACTTC
CASSHRETQYF
>many|TRBJ2-5|NA|TRBV5-6
TGTGCCAGCAGCGGAGGAGGGACAGCCCAAGAGACCCAGTACTTC
CASSGGGTAQETQYF
>many|TRBJ2-7|TRBD2|TRBV13
TGTGCCAGCAGCCTCAAAACGGGAGGCGTCAACGAGCAGTACTTC
CASSLKTGGVNEQYF
>many|TRBJ2-1|NA|TRBV20-1
TGCAGTGCCCCAAATGGGGGGCCAGGCTCCTACAATGAGCAGTTCTTC
CSAPNGGPGSYNEQFF
>NA|TRBJ2-7|NA|TRBV5-1
TGCGCCAGCAGCAGCGGACTAAAGCCTCTTAGAATACTCTACGAGCAGTACTTC
CASSSGLKPLRILYEQYF
>NA|TRBJ2-3|NA|TRBV15
TGTGCCACCAGCAGAGATCAACAGCGAGAGGATACGCAGTATTTT
CATSRDQQREDTQYF
>many|TRBJ2-5|TRBD1|TRBV20-1
TGCAGCCCGACAGGGGGTCAAGAGACCCAGTACTTC
CSPTGGQETQYF